Only a few counts were recorded for the clone carrying this T cell receptor beta chain. Its antigen is still unknown. Germline lookup yields CDR1 SGHTA and CDR2 FQGNSA. J was trimmed by 9 bases and V by 8 bases; bases with no gene match: 6. The CDR3 length is 12 residues. The record originates from a study of T cell responses to AZD1222 COVID-19 vaccine. Study-wide results and caveats: Rises in breadth and depth of Spike-specific TCRs came after two AZD1222 doses.

The data were produced by immunoSEQ multiplex PCR, yet TCRdb's version contains in-frame clones alone and is incomplete. The sample shows about 76,000 clones, roughly 90% of them seen only once. The sample consisted of peripheral blood, taken on day 0 of AZD1222 vaccination. The rearrangement links TRBV7-2 to TRBJ2-7, with 11 nucleotides matching TRBD2. This TCR was sampled from an adult in good health. The DNA for the CDR3 is TGTGCCAGCCGCGTCCTAGCGGGGGGGCAGTACGTC. Protein: CASRVLAGGQYV.